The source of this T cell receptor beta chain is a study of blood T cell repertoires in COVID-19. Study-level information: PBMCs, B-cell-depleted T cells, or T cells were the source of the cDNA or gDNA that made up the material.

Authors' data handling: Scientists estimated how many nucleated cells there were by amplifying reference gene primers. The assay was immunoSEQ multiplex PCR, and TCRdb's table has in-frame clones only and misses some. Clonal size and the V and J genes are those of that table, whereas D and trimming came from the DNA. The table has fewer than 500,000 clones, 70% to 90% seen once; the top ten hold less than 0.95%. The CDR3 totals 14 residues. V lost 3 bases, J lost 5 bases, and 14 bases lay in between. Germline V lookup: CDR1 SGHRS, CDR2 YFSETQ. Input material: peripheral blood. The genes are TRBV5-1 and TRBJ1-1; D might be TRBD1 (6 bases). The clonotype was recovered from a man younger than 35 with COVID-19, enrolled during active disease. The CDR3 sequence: CASSSTGRGTEAFF. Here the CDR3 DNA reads TGCGCCAGCAGCTCGACCGGGAGGGGGACTGAAGCTTTCTTT.